This TCR beta chain was recorded in a study of cytomegalovirus exposure and HLA in healthy donors. PCR was performed using 60 Vbeta and 13 Jbeta primers. Data came from immunoSEQ multiplex PCR; TCRdb stores just in-frame clones and leaves some out. The sample contains fewer than 350,000 clones, roughly 89% of which appear only once. In germline, CDR1 is LNHDA, CDR2 SQIVND (reference sequence). The CDR3 extends over 14 amino acids. V lost 4 bases, J lost 0 bases, and 10 bases lay in between. This receptor was identified in a woman aged 18 to 35 in good health and CMV-seronegative. The sample comprised PBMCs. The chain combines TRBV19 with TRBJ2-7; TRBD1 might be the D (7 bases). The CDR3 here is CASSTGGISYEQYF. The CDR3 DNA sequence: TGTGCCAGTAGTACAGGGGGGATCTCCTACGAGCAGTACTTC.